Below are 24 T cell receptor beta chains sequenced from a single sample in a study of blood T cell repertoires in COVID-19. The protocol was immunoSEQ multiplex PCR, while the TCRdb copy is restricted to in-frame clones and leaves out a portion. The sample carries 75,000 or so clones, over 80% recorded once. The sample was peripheral blood. Every receptor here comes from a man in his 60s with active or convalescent COVID-19.

The chain is built from TRBV5-1 and TRBJ1-4; 9 bases line up with TRBD1. Per the germline V gene, CDR1 is SGHRS and CDR2 is YFSETQ. With V trimmed by 0 bases and J by 7 bases, 4 bases remained unmatched. The CDR3 loop spans 15 amino acids. The CDR3 DNA follows: TGCGCCAGCAGCTTGGGGGGACAGGGTGCTGAAAAACTGTTTTTT. Translated: CASSLGGQGAEKLFF.

The chain couples TRBV6-5 to TRBJ1-5; no firm D call. Trimming left V 0 bases short and J 2 bases short, with 8 bases between. CDR1 and CDR2 from the germline V gene are MNHEY and SVGAGI. The CDR3 contains 15 residues. CDR3 loop: CASSYSSVGNQPQHF. The CDR3 region has the DNA TGTGCCAGCAGTTACTCGTCGGTCGGCAATCAGCCCCAGCATTTT.

The rearrangement joins TRBV7-8 to TRBJ2-5; 11 bases line up with TRBD2. The CDR3 covers 18 residues. CDR1 SGHVS and CDR2 FQNEAQ come from the germline V gene. Trimming took 0 bases from V and 5 from J; bases not matched to a gene: 11. This CDR3 is CASSLAPSPSGGPETQYF. CDR3 sequence (DNA): TGTGCCAGCAGCTTAGCACCCTCACCTAGCGGGGGGCCGGAGACCCAGTACTTC.

V is TRBV29-1 and J is TRBJ1-2, with D possibly being TRBD1 (5 bases). CDR1 is SQVTM and CDR2 is ANQGSEA in the germline V gene. Trimming left V 2 bases short and J 5 bases short, with 12 bases between. The CDR3 extends over 13 amino acids. The CDR3 DNA sequence: TGCAGCGTTGAAAGGGGTCGCGGTTATGGCTACACCTTC. It yields the protein CSVERGRGYGYTF.

This sequence joins TRBV7-2 and TRBJ2-7; 15 bases line up with TRBD2. This CDR3 has 16 residues. The junction had 3 bases not matched to a gene; V was cut back by 1 base and J by 5 bases. Per germline, CDR1 SGHTA and CDR2 FQGNSA. CDR3 DNA: TGTGCCAGCAGCTTAGGGACTAGCGGGGGGGGCCACGAGCAGTACTTC. Amino acid sequence: CASSLGTSGGGHEQYF. Filled out from reference TRBV7-2 and TRBJ2-7, the complete variable domain reads GAGVSQSPSNKVTEKGKDVELRCDPISGHTALYWYRQSLGQGLEFLIYFQGNSAPDKSGLPSDRFSAERTGGSVSTLTIQRTQQEDSAVYLCASSLGTSGGGHEQYFGPGTRLTVT.

This CDR3 reads CASSLVEGSDTQYF. The CDR3 nucleotides read TGTGCCAGCAGCTTAGTCGAGGGATCAGATACGCAGTATTTT. V usage is TRBV7-9 and J usage is TRBJ2-3, with a possible D match to TRBD2 (5 bases). Trimming took 1 base from V and 4 from J, leaving 9 bases between them. This CDR3 comprises 14 residues. Germline V gene data show CDR1 as SEHNR and CDR2 as FQNEAQ (reference sequence).

J is TRBJ2-2 and V is TRBV28; a weak D match, TRBD1 (7 bases). Deletions cut 0 bases from V and 7 bases from J, with 12 bases between. This CDR3 is 15 amino acids long. CDR1 is MDHEN and CDR2 is SYDVKM in the germline V gene. In DNA, the CDR3 is TGTGCCAGCAGTTTATGGTCAGGGGGGAACGGGGAGCTGTTTTTT. As protein: CASSLWSGGNGELFF.

V is TRBV2 and J is TRBJ2-2, with 8 positions matching TRBD1. J lost 0 bases, V lost 8 bases, and 2 bases had no gene match. This CDR3 is built from 14 residues. Per germline, CDR1 SNHLY and CDR2 FYNNEI. The CDR3 here is CASRDRSNTGELFF. Written as DNA, the CDR3 is TGTGCCAGCCGGGACAGGTCGAACACCGGGGAGCTGTTTTTT.

The chain employs TRBV7-9 and TRBJ1-6; possibly TRBD1 for D (5 bases). V was pared by 4 bases and J by 8 bases, with 12 bases between. Germline V gene data show CDR1 as SEHNR and CDR2 as FQNEAQ (reference sequence). The CDR3 consists of 14 residues. The CDR3 DNA reads TGTGCCAGCAGCTCTAGGGGTCGGGATTCACCCCTCCACTTT. Translating it yields CASSSRGRDSPLHF.

This chain joins TRBV7-3 and TRBJ1-1; D is unresolved. The germline V gene encodes CDR1 SGHTA and CDR2 FQGTGA. Trimming shortened V by 5 bases and J by 0 bases, and 7 bases separated the two germline ends. The CDR3 is made up of 13 amino acids. The CDR3 nucleotides read TGTGCCAGCAGCCGAGCGGTGAACACTGAAGCTTTCTTT. Residues: CASSRAVNTEAFF.

In this sample, this clone turned up many times. CDR3 coding DNA: TGTGCCAGCAGTGACGGGACAGGGGCCAACTATGGCTACACCTTC. Protein: CASSDGTGANYGYTF. This rearrangement joins TRBV6-2 or TRBV6-3 to TRBJ1-2; 10 nucleotides agree with TRBD1. Germline assignment: CDR1 MNHEY and CDR2 SVGEGT. Trimming cost V 5 bases and J 2 bases; bases outside gene matches: 5. The CDR3 is 15 residues long.

This rearrangement joins TRBV7-2 to TRBJ1-4; the match to TRBD1 covers 10 bases. V was clipped by 6 bases and J by 7 bases; unmatched bases: 8. The germline V gene has CDR1 SGHTA and CDR2 FQGNSA. CDR3 length equals 15 residues. The chain's CDR3 is CASSLTGQGREKLFF. CDR3 bases: TGTGCCAGCAGTTTGACGGGACAGGGGCGTGAAAAACTGTTTTTT.

The CDR3 nucleotides are TGTGCCAGCAGCTTGGTTGAGGCTAACTATGGCTACACCTTC. This gives the protein CASSLVEANYGYTF. The rearrangement links TRBV7-9 to TRBJ1-2; D remains unclear. The CDR3 spans 14 residues. Germline V gene lookup returns CDR1 SEHNR and CDR2 FQNEAQ (reference sequence). Trimming stripped 3 bases from V and 0 bases from J, with 8 bases between.

The rearrangement joins TRBV6-1 to TRBJ2-4; 7 bases agree with TRBD2. The CDR3 extends over 14 amino acids. Germline values: CDR1 MNHNS, CDR2 SASEGT. Trimming removed 7 bases from V and 5 bases from J; junction bases left unmatched: 8. Written as DNA, the CDR3 is TGTGCCAGCATCAACGTGGGGGGGGAAAACATTCAGTACTTC. It yields the protein CASINVGGENIQYF.

The rearrangement joins TRBV5-6 to TRBJ1-1; TRBD1 agrees at 7 bases. The CDR3 is made up of 14 amino acids. The V and J ends lost 4 bases and 5 bases, in that order; junction bases with no gene match: 8. In germline, CDR1 is SGHDT, CDR2 YYEEEE. CDR3 sequence: CASSDQGGWTEAFF. The CDR3 region has the DNA TGTGCCAGCAGCGACCAGGGGGGTTGGACTGAAGCTTTCTTT.

The chain is built from TRBV5-1 and TRBJ1-1, with no clear D. The CDR3 runs to 15 residues. Trimming left V 4 bases short and J 1 base short, with 14 bases between. Germline assignment: CDR1 SGHRS and CDR2 YFSETQ. Here the CDR3 DNA reads TGCGCCAGCAGCGGCCACAGTGGGCCGAACACTGAAGCTTTCTTT. Its translation is CASSGHSGPNTEAFF.

The V gene is TRBV5-6, the J gene TRBJ1-4, with TRBD1 matching 7 bases. The CDR3 is 14 residues long. The germline gives CDR1 SGHDT, CDR2 YYEEEE. Germline trimming cut 0 bases from V and 7 bases from J; bases unmatched to any gene: 3. CDR3 sequence: CASSLDRGGEKLFF. The DNA of the CDR3 is TGTGCCAGCAGCTTGGACAGGGGTGGTGAAAAACTGTTTTTT. The full variable domain, rest sourced from reference TRBV5-6 and TRBJ1-4, is DAGVTQSPTHLIKTRGQQVTLRCSPKSGHDTVSWYQQALGQGPQFIFQYYEEEERQRGNFPDRFSGHQFPNYSSELNVNALLLGDSALYLCASSLDRGGEKLFFGSGTQLSVL.

This chain uses TRBV24-1 with TRBJ2-2, with D maybe TRBD2 (6 bases). CDR1 and CDR2 (germline): KGHDR, SFDVKD. The CDR3 covers 16 residues. V was clipped by 4 bases and J by 0 bases, with 11 bases between them. The CDR3 protein is CATSERRDSNTGELFF. The CDR3 nucleotides are TGTGCCACCAGTGAACGCCGGGACTCGAACACCGGGGAGCTGTTTTTT.

This clone was seen only a few times. The chain recombines TRBV6-1 with TRBJ2-7; a weak D match, TRBD1 (6 bases). The CDR3 consists of 14 residues. V was clipped by 5 bases and J by 0 bases, with 11 bases between them. The germline V gene has CDR1 MNHNS and CDR2 SASEGT. CDR3 residues: CASSRVTGSYEQYF. CDR3 in DNA: TGTGCCAGCAGTCGTGTGACAGGCTCCTACGAGCAGTACTTC.

This sequence joins TRBV20-1 and TRBJ2-3; maybe TRBD1 (5 bases). The length of the CDR3 is 12 residues. Germline V gives CDR1 DFQATT, CDR2 SNEGSKA (reference sequence). V was clipped by 3 bases and J by 3 bases, with 7 bases between them. The DNA for the CDR3 is TGCAGTGCTAGTCGACAGACAGATACGCAGTATTTT. Translated, it gives CSASRQTDTQYF.

This rearrangement joins TRBV10-3 to TRBJ2-1; TRBD2 might be the D (6 bases). V was trimmed by 2 bases and J by 4 bases, leaving 18 bases between them. The germline CDR1 and CDR2 sequences are ENHRY and SYGVKD. The CDR3 runs to 17 residues. In DNA, the CDR3 is TGTGCCATCAGTGAGCCCCACCTGCGGGATCTGTACAATGAGCAGTTCTTC. As protein: CAISEPHLRDLYNEQFF.

The chain is built from TRBV7-2 and TRBJ1-1; TRBD1 matches 7 bases. Germline V gene lookup returns CDR1 SGHTA and CDR2 FQGNSA. CDR3 size: 15 residues. V shed 5 bases, J shed 4 bases, and the junction held 10 bases outside the gene matches. The CDR3 bases are TGTGCCAGCAGCACCTTAGACAGGGTGGGCACTGAAGCTTTCTTT. It encodes CASSTLDRVGTEAFF.

The chain couples TRBV19 to TRBJ1-5, with D perhaps TRBD1 (5 bases). Trimming cost V 1 base and J 0 bases, with 7 bases left between them. CDR1 is LNHDA, CDR2 SQIVND, per germline (reference sequence). This CDR3 is 15 amino acids long. The CDR3 protein is CASSIVTDSNQPQHF. CDR3 sequence (DNA): TGTGCCAGTAGTATAGTGACAGATAGCAATCAGCCCCAGCATTTT. The full variable domain, in which reference TRBV19 and TRBJ1-5 provide the parts outside the CDR3, is DGGITQSPKYLFRKEGQNVTLSCEQNLNHDAMYWYRQDPGQGLRLIYYSQIVNDFQKGDIAEGYSVSREKKESFPLTVTSAQKNPTAFYLCASSIVTDSNQPQHFGDGTRLSIL.

The chain has TRBV5-6 and TRBJ2-3; 9 positions match TRBD1. This CDR3 contains 15 residues. V was clipped by 4 bases and J by 5 bases; unmatched bases: 8. Germline lookup yields CDR1 SGHDT and CDR2 YYEEEE. This CDR3 reads CASSNRDRVVDTQYF. Here the CDR3 DNA reads TGTGCCAGCAGCAACCGGGACAGGGTGGTAGATACGCAGTATTTT. Full variable domain (missing parts from reference TRBV5-6 and TRBJ2-3): DAGVTQSPTHLIKTRGQQVTLRCSPKSGHDTVSWYQQALGQGPQFIFQYYEEEERQRGNFPDRFSGHQFPNYSSELNVNALLLGDSALYLCASSNRDRVVDTQYFGPGTRLTVL.